A single sample is the source of the 22 T cell receptor beta chains below, sequenced in a study of identical twins. TCRdb re-called the 5' RACE reads through MiXCR, storing one row per CDR3 protein. The sample includes 700,000 or so distinct CDR3 sequences, over 8.5% seen only once; the top ten take 0.85% to 1%. This same sample was also part of a study on yellow fever vaccine responses in identical twins.

Sequencing was performed on PBMCs. The receptors shown here come from a woman aged 18-35 years in good health.

This rearrangement joins TRBV5-5 to TRBJ2-3, with TRBD2 matching 8 bases. V shed 0 bases, J shed 2 bases, and the junction held 11 bases outside the gene matches. Germline CDR1 reads SGHKS; CDR2 reads YYEKEE (reference sequence). The CDR3 has 18 residues. As DNA, the CDR3 is TGTGCCAGCAGCTTGGTCCCACAGCGGGGGAGAACCACAGATACGCAGTATTTT. Protein product: CASSLVPQRGRTTDTQYF. The variable domain in full, completed from reference TRBV5-5 and TRBJ2-3, reads DAGVTQSPTHLIKTRGQQVTLRCSPISGHKSVSWYQQVLGQGPQFIFQYYEKEERGRGNFPDRFSARQFPNYSSELNVNALLLGDSALYLCASSLVPQRGRTTDTQYFGPGTRLTVL.

About this clonotype: No conserved phenylalanine or tryptophan is present at the end of the CDR3, so a read error is the likely explanation. The chain combines TRBV4-3 with TRBJ2-3; TRBD1 agrees at 7 bases. The CDR3 sequence is 16 residues long. In germline, CDR1 is LGHNA, CDR2 YSLEER. Trimming took 4 bases from V and 0 from J; bases not matched to a gene: 7. The CDR3 spells CASSLRDSPSTDTQYI. DNA for the CDR3: TGCGCCAGCAGCCTCCGGGACAGTCCTAGCACAGATACGCAGTATATT.

This clonotype was counted between two and nine times. V is TRBV6-5 and J is TRBJ2-1; 7 nucleotides match TRBD2. CDR1 and CDR2 (germline): MNHEY, SVGAGI. Germline trimming cut 0 bases from V and 7 bases from J; bases unmatched to any gene: 9. The CDR3 spans 16 residues. CDR3 DNA sequence: TGTGCCAGCAGTTACTCGACGCTAGCGGAAGGGAATGAGCAGTTCTTC. It codes for CASSYSTLAEGNEQFF.

This clonotype was detected ten times or more. The chain joins TRBV5-1 to TRBJ1-1; D is uncertain. There are 10 residues in the CDR3. The V end was cut by 6 bases, the J end by 12 bases, with 12 bases between. CDR1 and CDR2 (germline): SGHRS, YFSETQ. The CDR3 DNA is TGCGCCAGCACCCACTGGATAACTTTCTTT. This sequence encodes CASTHWITFF.

This clonotype was observed at least ten times. The chain combines TRBV4-3 with TRBJ2-1; 10 nucleotides match TRBD2. This CDR3 has 16 residues. V lost 3 bases, J lost 4 bases, and 6 bases stayed unmatched. Germline CDR1 reads LGHNA; CDR2 reads YSLEER. CDR3: CASSHLTLAGYNEQFF. CDR3 DNA sequence: TGCGCCAGCAGCCACTTGACACTAGCGGGGTACAATGAGCAGTTCTTC.

This clonotype occurred many times. J is TRBJ2-1 and V is TRBV12-3 or TRBV12-4; perhaps TRBD1 as D (6 bases). V was trimmed by 6 bases and J by 0 bases, leaving 9 bases between them. The CDR3 totals 14 residues. CDR3 in DNA: TGTGCCAGCAGAAAGGACAGCTCCTACAATGAGCAGTTCTTC. It encodes CASRKDSSYNEQFF.

This clonotype was recorded a few times. The chain recombines TRBV29-1 with TRBJ1-2, with D possibly matching TRBD1 (5 bases). The CDR3 consists of 12 residues. Germline V gives CDR1 SQVTM, CDR2 ANQGSEA. V was shortened by 6 bases and J by 8 bases, with 16 bases between the two germline ends. Written as DNA, the CDR3 is TGCAGCGTCGAGGGGAGGGAACGAGGCTACACCTTC. As protein: CSVEGRERGYTF. Filled out from reference TRBV29-1 and TRBJ1-2, the complete variable domain reads SAVISQKPSRDICQRGTSLTIQCQVDSQVTMMFWYRQQPGQSLTLIATANQGSEATYESGFVIDKFPISRPNLTFSTLTVSNMSPEDSSIYLCSVEGRERGYTFGSGTRLTVV.

This clonotype has only one observation. The CDR3, as DNA: TGTGCCACCACCCCGGGACTAGGGGGTGAGCAGTTCTTC. Translated, it gives CATTPGLGGEQFF. The chain couples TRBV6-1 to TRBJ2-1; 8 bases agree with TRBD2. The germline V gene has CDR1 MNHNS and CDR2 SASEGT. CDR3 size: 13 residues. With 10 bases clipped from V and 9 bases from J, the junction kept 11 bases outside the gene matches.

The chain links TRBV4-3 to TRBJ1-2; 10 nucleotides line up with TRBD1. Losses at the gene ends were 0 bases for V and 5 bases for J; bases not matched to a gene: 3. The CDR3 is 15 residues long. Per the germline V gene, CDR1 is LGHNA and CDR2 is YSLEER. CDR3 nucleotide sequence: TGCGCCAGCAGCCAAGATCGGGGACAGGGGTATGGCTACACCTTC. Protein: CASSQDRGQGYGYTF.

The chain recombines TRBV5-1 with TRBJ2-6; 7 nucleotides match TRBD1. The CDR3 spans 19 residues. Germline values: CDR1 SGHRS, CDR2 YFSETQ. V lost 2 bases, J lost 0 bases, and 11 bases stayed unmatched. CDR3 loop: CASSLRPGQPGSGANVLTF. CDR3 nucleotide sequence: TGCGCCAGCAGCTTACGGCCGGGACAGCCAGGCTCTGGGGCCAACGTCCTGACTTTC. The full variable domain, in which reference TRBV5-1 and TRBJ2-6 provide the parts outside the CDR3, is KAGVTQTPRYLIKTRGQQVTLSCSPISGHRSVSWYQQTPGQGLQFLFEYFSETQRNKGNFPGRFSGRQFSNSRSEMNVSTLELGDSALYLCASSLRPGQPGSGANVLTFGAGSRLTVL.

This clonotype was detected many times. This chain links TRBV6-5 with TRBJ2-7; D gene unclear. CDR3 length: 11 residues. Trimming stripped 6 bases from V and 6 bases from J, with 9 bases between. Germline CDR1 is MNHEY and CDR2 is SVGAGI. The CDR3 region is CASRAAFEQYF. CDR3 DNA sequence: TGTGCCAGCAGGGCAGCGTTCGAGCAGTACTTC.

J is TRBJ2-5 and V is TRBV2, with 12 positions matching TRBD2. V was clipped by 8 bases and J by 2 bases; unmatched bases: 6. CDR1 is SNHLY and CDR2 is FYNNEI in the germline V gene. This CDR3 comprises 15 residues. DNA of the CDR3: TGTGCCAGCGCCCGACTAGCGGGGGTACAAGAGACCCAGTACTTC. It codes for CASARLAGVQETQYF. The full variable domain, rest sourced from reference TRBV2 and TRBJ2-5, is EPEVTQTPSHQVTQMGQEVILRCVPISNHLYFYWYRQILGQKVEFLVSFYNNEISEKSEIFDDQFSVERPDGSNFTLKIRSTKLEDSAMYFCASARLAGVQETQYFGPGTRLLVL.

The sample holds many counts of this clonotype. The rearrangement links TRBV29-1 to TRBJ2-2; TRBD1 matches at 7 bases. Germline CDR1 is SQVTM and CDR2 is ANQGSEA. This CDR3 has 13 amino acids. Unmatched junction bases numbered 2, after V lost 6 bases and J lost 1 base. The chain's CDR3 is CSVRTGNTGELFF. CDR3 bases: TGCAGCGTCCGGACAGGGAACACCGGGGAGCTGTTTTTT.

This clonotype was counted at least ten times. The chain carries TRBV15 and TRBJ1-4; 7 nucleotides agree with TRBD1. This CDR3 is built from 15 residues. With 4 bases clipped from V and 4 bases from J, the junction kept 6 bases outside the gene matches. Germline values: CDR1 LNHNV, CDR2 YYDKDF (reference sequence). Here the CDR3 reads CATSTDRDYNEKLFF. The CDR3 nucleotides are TGTGCCACCAGCACCGACAGGGACTATAATGAAAAACTGTTTTTT.

V and J are TRBV6-5 and TRBJ2-3; 8 bases agree with TRBD2. Germline V gene lookup returns CDR1 MNHEY and CDR2 SVGAGI. This CDR3 has 12 residues. J lost 6 bases, V lost 8 bases, and 4 bases had no gene match. CDR3 bases: TGTGCCAGCCCGGGAGGGCCCGATACGCAGTATTTT. It translates to CASPGGPDTQYF.

V usage is TRBV2 and J usage is TRBJ2-7, with 8 nucleotides matching TRBD1. CDR3 length: 15 residues. The germline gives CDR1 SNHLY, CDR2 FYNNEI. J was trimmed by 4 bases and V by 1 base; bases with no gene match: 6. The DNA of the CDR3 is TGTGCCAGCAGTGAAGTCAGGACAGGGAGGTACGAGCAGTACTTC. It codes for CASSEVRTGRYEQYF.

The chain combines TRBV27 with TRBJ2-1; D may be TRBD2 (6 bases). Germline V gene data show CDR1 as MNHEY and CDR2 as SMNVEV (reference sequence). The V and J ends lost 5 bases and 4 bases respectively, with 18 bases between them. The CDR3 length is 16 residues. The CDR3 loop is CASSRLLGGEYNEQFF. The CDR3, as DNA: TGTGCCAGCAGTCGCCTCCTCGGAGGGGAATACAATGAGCAGTTCTTC.

This clonotype was seen only a few times. The rearrangement links TRBV6-2 or TRBV6-3 to TRBJ2-7; the match to TRBD2 covers 8 bases. The CDR3 runs 14 residues. V lost 5 bases and J lost 3; bases outside the gene matches: 6. Germline assignment: CDR1 MNHEY and CDR2 SVGEGT. The CDR3 region is CASSPSGSLYEQYF. The CDR3 DNA follows: TGTGCCAGCAGTCCCAGCGGGAGTCTCTACGAGCAGTACTTC.

CDR3: CASRTRPSYEQYF. DNA of the CDR3: TGTGCCAGCAGGACGCGGCCCTCGTACGAGCAGTACTTC. This sequence joins TRBV12-3 or TRBV12-4 and TRBJ2-7; D remains unclear. Deletions cut 6 bases from V and 4 bases from J, with 13 bases between. The CDR3 has 13 amino acids.

The chain uses TRBV12-5 and TRBJ2-2, with TRBD1 identical over 7 bases. V dropped 6 bases and J dropped 3; count of bases not matched to a gene: 4. Germline lookup yields CDR1 LGHNT and CDR2 FRNRAP. The CDR3 runs 14 residues. The CDR3 DNA sequence: TGTGCTAGTGGACCACAGGGGTACACCGGGGAGCTGTTTTTT. It encodes CASGPQGYTGELFF.

V and J are TRBV2 and TRBJ2-3, with 11 positions matching TRBD2. Trimming cost V 6 bases and J 0 bases; bases outside gene matches: 8. In germline, CDR1 is SNHLY, CDR2 FYNNEI. The CDR3 runs 17 residues. CDR3 region: CASRQGLAVSSTDTQYF. The CDR3 bases are TGTGCCAGCAGGCAGGGACTAGCGGTATCCAGCACAGATACGCAGTATTTT.

This clonotype was counted at least ten times. The gene calls are TRBV11-2 and TRBJ2-1; maybe TRBD1 (5 bases). There are 12 residues in the CDR3. Germline loops: CDR1 SGHAT, CDR2 FQNNGV. The V end was cut by 4 bases, the J end by 10 bases, with 11 bases between. CDR3 region: CASSSRVIEQFF. The CDR3 DNA is TGTGCCAGCAGCTCCAGGGTAATAGAGCAGTTCTTC.